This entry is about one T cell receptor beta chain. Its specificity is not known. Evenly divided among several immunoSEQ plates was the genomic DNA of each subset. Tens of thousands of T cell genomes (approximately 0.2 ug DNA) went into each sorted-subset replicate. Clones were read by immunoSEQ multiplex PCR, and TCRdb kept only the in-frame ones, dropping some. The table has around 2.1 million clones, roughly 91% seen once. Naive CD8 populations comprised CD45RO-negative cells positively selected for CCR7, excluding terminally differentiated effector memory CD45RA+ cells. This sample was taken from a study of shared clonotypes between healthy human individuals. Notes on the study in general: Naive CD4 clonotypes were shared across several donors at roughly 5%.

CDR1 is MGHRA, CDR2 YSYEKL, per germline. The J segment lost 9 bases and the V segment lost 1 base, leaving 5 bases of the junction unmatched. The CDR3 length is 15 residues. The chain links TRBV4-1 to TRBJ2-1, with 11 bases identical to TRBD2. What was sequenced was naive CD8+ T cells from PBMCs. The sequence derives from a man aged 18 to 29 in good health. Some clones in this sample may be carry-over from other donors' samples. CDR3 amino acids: CASSQGGGLAAEQFF. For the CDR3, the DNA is TGCGCCAGCAGCCAAGGTGGGGGACTAGCGGCTGAGCAGTTCTTC.